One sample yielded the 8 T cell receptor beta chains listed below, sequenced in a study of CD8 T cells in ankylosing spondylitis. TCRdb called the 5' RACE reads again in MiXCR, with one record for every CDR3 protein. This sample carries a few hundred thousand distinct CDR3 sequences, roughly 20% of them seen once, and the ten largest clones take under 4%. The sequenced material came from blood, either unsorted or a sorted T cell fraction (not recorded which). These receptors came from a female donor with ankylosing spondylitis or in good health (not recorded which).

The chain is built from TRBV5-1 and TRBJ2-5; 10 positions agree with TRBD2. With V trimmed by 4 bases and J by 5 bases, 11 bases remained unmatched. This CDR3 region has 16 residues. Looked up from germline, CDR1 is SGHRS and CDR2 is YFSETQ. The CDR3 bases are TGCGCCAGCAGCCGGCTGCTAGCGGGAGAGGGGGAGACCCAGTACTTC. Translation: CASSRLLAGEGETQYF. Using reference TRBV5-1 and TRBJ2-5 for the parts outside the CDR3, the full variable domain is KAGVTQTPRYLIKTRGQQVTLSCSPISGHRSVSWYQQTPGQGLQFLFEYFSETQRNKGNFPGRFSGRQFSNSRSEMNVSTLELGDSALYLCASSRLLAGEGETQYFGPGTRLLVL.

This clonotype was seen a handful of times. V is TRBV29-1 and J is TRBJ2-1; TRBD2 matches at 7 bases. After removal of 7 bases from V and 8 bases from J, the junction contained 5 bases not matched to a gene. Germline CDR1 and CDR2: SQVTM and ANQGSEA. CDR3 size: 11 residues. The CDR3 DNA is TGCAGCGCCGGACGGGGGGATGAGCAGTTCTTC. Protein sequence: CSAGRGDEQFF.

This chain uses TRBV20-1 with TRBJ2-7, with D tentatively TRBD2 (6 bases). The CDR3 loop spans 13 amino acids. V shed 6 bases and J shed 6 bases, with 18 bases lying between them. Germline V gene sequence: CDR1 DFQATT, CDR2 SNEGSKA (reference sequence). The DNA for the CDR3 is TGCAGTGCGGAGGGGCCGGGAGAATTCGAGCAGTACTTC. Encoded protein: CSAEGPGEFEQYF.

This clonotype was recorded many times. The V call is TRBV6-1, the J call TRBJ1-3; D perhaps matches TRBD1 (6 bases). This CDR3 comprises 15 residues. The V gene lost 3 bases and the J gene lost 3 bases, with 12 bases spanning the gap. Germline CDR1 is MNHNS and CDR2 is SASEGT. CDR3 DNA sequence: TGTGCCAGCAGTGAGTCCAGGGGAAGTGGAAACACCATATATTTT. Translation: CASSESRGSGNTIYF.

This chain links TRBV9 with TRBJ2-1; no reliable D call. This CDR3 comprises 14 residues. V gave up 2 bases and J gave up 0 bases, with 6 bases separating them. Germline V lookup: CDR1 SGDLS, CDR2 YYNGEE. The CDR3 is CASSVVDSYNEQFF. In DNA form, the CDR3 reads TGTGCCAGCAGCGTCGTGGACTCCTACAATGAGCAGTTCTTC. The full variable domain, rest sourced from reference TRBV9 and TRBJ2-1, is DSGVTQTPKHLITATGQRVTLRCSPRSGDLSVYWYQQSLDQGLQFLIQYYNGEERAKGNILERFSAQQFPDLHSELNLSSLELGDSALYFCASSVVDSYNEQFFGPGTRLTVL.

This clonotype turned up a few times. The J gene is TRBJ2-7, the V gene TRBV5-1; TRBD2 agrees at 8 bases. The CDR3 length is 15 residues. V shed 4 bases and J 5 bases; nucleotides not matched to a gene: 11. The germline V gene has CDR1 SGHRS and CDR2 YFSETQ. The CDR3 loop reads CASSDDGRALDEQYF. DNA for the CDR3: TGCGCCAGCAGCGATGACGGGAGGGCCTTGGACGAGCAGTACTTC.

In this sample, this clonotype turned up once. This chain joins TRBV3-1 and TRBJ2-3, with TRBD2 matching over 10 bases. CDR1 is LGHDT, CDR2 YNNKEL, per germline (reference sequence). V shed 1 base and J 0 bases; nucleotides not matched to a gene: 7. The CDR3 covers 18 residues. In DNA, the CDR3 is TGTGCCAGCAGCCAAGTCGGATGGACTAGCGGAAGCACAGATACGCAGTATTTT. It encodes CASSQVGWTSGSTDTQYF.

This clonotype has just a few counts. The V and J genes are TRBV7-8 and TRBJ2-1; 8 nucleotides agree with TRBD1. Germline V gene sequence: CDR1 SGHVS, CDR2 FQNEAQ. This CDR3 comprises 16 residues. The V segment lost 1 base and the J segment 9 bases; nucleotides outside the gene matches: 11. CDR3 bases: TGTGCCAGCAGCTTAGTCGGGACAGGAAGGGGTAGTGAGCAGTTCTTC. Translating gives CASSLVGTGRGSEQFF.